What follows is one T cell receptor (beta chain) and its context. These data are taken from a study of blood T cell repertoires in COVID-19. Study-wide background: COVID-19 samples from acute and convalescent phases originated in the United States, Italy and Spain.

Methods used by the authors: Reference gene primer amplification gave estimated nucleated cell counts. Using immunoSEQ multiplex PCR, the repertoire was profiled, and TCRdb retains in-frame clones only, with some absent. V and J calls plus clone size are reproduced from that table; the DNA served to infer D and trimming. The sample records roughly 340,000 clones, around 89% being singletons. Living in 24 US areas, the participants were between roughly 18 and 90 years of age. Recovered Cohort 3 donors showed two negative PCRs, clearance, or symptom resolution. V was shortened by 0 bases and J by 5 bases, with 5 bases between the two germline ends. The CDR3 length is 12 residues. The V gene's germline CDR1 is SGHRS and CDR2 YFSETQ.

The J gene is TRBJ2-5, the V gene TRBV5-1, with TRBD2 as a possible D gene (5 bases). The clonotype was recovered from a man aged 18 to 30 who had recovered from COVID-19. Input material: PBMCs or T cells enriched from blood (not recorded which). The CDR3 protein is CASSLGEETQYF. CDR3 nucleotide sequence: TGCGCCAGCAGCTTGGGGGAGGAGACCCAGTACTTC. Full variable domain (outside the CDR3, taken from reference TRBV5-1 and TRBJ2-5): KAGVTQTPRYLIKTRGQQVTLSCSPISGHRSVSWYQQTPGQGLQFLFEYFSETQRNKGNFPGRFSGRQFSNSRSEMNVSTLELGDSALYLCASSLGEETQYFGPGTRLLVL.